This T cell receptor (beta chain) was observed in a study of shared clonotypes between healthy human individuals. Some clones are missing from TCRdb's copy, which holds only in-frame ones; the method was immunoSEQ multiplex PCR. Of under 2,500,000 clones detected, about 94% appear once; the ten largest clones hold 0.1% to 0.15%. The germline V and J ends were trimmed by 4 bases and 4 bases, with 16 bases remaining between them. The germline V gene has CDR1 SNHLY and CDR2 FYNNEI. CDR3 length: 15 residues. The chain couples TRBV2 to TRBJ1-2; TRBD1 is a possible D gene (6 bases). The receptor was isolated from a man aged 18 to 30 in good health. Sequencing was carried out using naive CD4+ T cells sorted from blood. Subset in this sample: CD45RA+ positively selected. CDR3 DNA sequence: TGTGCCAGCAGTGTTGACGGGGGCATTTCCTATGGCTACACCTTC. Amino acids: CASSVDGGISYGYTF.